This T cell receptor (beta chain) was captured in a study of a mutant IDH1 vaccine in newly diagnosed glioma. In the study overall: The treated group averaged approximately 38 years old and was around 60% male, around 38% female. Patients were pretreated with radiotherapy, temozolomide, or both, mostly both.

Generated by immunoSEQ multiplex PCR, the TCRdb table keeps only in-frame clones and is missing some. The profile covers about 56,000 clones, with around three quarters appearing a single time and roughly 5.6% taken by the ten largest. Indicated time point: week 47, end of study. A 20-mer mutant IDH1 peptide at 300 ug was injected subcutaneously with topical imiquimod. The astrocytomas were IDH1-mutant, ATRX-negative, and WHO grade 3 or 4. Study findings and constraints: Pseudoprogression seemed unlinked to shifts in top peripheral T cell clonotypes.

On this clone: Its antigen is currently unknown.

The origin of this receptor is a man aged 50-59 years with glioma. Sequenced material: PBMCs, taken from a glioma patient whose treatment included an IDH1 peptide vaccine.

The CDR3 here is CASSGSGQVVNTIYF. CDR3 nucleotides: TGTGCCAGCAGTGGGTCGGGACAGGTCGTAAACACCATATATTTT. V gene TRBV2 combines with J gene TRBJ1-3, with 8 bases aligning to TRBD1. The CDR3 totals 15 residues. Trimming took 4 bases from V and 6 from J; bases not matched to a gene: 8. Per the germline V gene, CDR1 is SNHLY and CDR2 is FYNNEI.